The present T cell receptor (beta chain) was sequenced within a study of T-cell reconstitution after alpha-beta-depleted transplantation in children (dated by TCRdb to the mid-2010s). A note on the overall study: Using TCR repertoire profiling, the study followed T-cell immune reconstitution in a quantitative way in children after TCRalphabeta/CD19-depleted allogeneic hematopoietic cell transplantation. Study-level results and caveats: Hyperexpanded clone frequencies declined over subsequent months; after one year, T-cell counts and TCRbeta diversity were mostly attributed to newly produced T cells. Apparently early alphabetaT-cell count recovery about two months after transplant reportedly relied on only several hundred rapidly expanded clones derived from non-depleted graft cells. In some patients, the high TCRbeta diversity seen at day 60 was put down to recipient T cells and intrathymic progenitors that had survived conditioning.

This specimen's treatment or condition label, interpreted: allogeneic hematopoietic cell transplantation with graft depleted of TCRalphabeta T cells and CD19 B cells. The transplant recipients were children given TCRalphabeta/CD19-depleted allogeneic hematopoietic cell grafts. This clonotype was counted between two and nine times. This receptor's antigen is unknown. There are no base qualities to consult, and no much larger clone falls within one base. Library preparation used PCR. The reads were generated on an Illumina HiSeq 2500. TCR libraries were prepared with molecular barcoding, using unique molecular identifiers to normalize TCRbeta repertoire quantification. The public reads were quality trimmed at Q25 with fastp and then assembled into clones with MiXCR by TCRdb, keeping productive beta chains. Each entry merges the rows of one CDR3 protein and shows their most common DNA and genes. The sample has 600,000 to 700,000 distinct CDR3 sequences on record, about 12% of them singletons. The ten most abundant clones make up 0.79% of the sample.

The sequences come from PBMCs, collected before TCRalphabeta/CD19-depleted stem cell transplant. This sequence was found in a girl aged 2 to 9 with congenital amegakaryocytic thrombocytopenia, due to receive a stem cell transplant.

CDR3 protein: CASSLSGTAVWPQHF. The sequence in DNA is TGTGCCAGCAGTTTATCCGGGACGGCGGTCTGGCCCCAGCATTTT. The receptor chain draws on TRBV28 and TRBJ1-5; the D region possibly corresponds to TRBD1 (5 bases align). CDR1 and CDR2 were assigned from the germline V gene as MDHEN and SYDVKM. Its CDR3 holds 15 amino acids, cysteine through phenylalanine. Only the CDR3 DNA stays, 45 bases, in frame from base 1. V is reduced by 1 base and J by 9 bases, leaving a spacing of 16 bases between them.